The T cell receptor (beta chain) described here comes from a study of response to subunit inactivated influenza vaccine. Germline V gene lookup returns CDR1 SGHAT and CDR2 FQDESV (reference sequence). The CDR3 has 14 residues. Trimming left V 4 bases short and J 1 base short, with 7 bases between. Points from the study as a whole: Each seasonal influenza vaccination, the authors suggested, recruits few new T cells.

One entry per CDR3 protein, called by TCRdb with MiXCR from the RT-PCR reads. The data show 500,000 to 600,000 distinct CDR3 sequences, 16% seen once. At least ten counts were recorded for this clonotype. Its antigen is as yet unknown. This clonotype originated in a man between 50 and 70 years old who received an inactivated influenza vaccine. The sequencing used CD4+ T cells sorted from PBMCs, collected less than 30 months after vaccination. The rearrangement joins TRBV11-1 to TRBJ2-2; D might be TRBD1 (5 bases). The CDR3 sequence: CASSWQGNTGELFF. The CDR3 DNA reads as TGTGCCAGCAGCTGGCAGGGGAACACCGGGGAGCTGTTTTTT. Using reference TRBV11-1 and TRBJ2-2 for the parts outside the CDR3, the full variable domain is EAEVAQSPRYKITEKSQAVAFWCDPISGHATLYWYRQILGQGPELLVQFQDESVVDDSQLPKDRFSAERLKGVDSTLKIQPAELGDSAMYLCASSWQGNTGELFFGEGSRLTVL.